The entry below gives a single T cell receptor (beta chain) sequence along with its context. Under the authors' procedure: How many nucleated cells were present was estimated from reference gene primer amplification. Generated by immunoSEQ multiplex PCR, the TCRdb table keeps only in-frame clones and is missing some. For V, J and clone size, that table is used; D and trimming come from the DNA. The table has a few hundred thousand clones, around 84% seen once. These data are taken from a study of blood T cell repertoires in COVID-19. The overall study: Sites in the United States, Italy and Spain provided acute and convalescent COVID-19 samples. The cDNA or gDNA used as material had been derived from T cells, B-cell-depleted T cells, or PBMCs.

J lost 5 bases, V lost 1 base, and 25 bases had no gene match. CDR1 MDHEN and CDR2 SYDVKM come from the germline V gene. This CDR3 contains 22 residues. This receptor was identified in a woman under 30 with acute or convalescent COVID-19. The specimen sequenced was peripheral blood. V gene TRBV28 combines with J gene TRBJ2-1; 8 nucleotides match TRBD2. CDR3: CASSLSWRMTPGLVSSHNEQFF. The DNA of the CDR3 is TGTGCCAGCAGTTTATCATGGAGAATGACTCCGGGACTAGTCAGTTCCCACAATGAGCAGTTCTTC.